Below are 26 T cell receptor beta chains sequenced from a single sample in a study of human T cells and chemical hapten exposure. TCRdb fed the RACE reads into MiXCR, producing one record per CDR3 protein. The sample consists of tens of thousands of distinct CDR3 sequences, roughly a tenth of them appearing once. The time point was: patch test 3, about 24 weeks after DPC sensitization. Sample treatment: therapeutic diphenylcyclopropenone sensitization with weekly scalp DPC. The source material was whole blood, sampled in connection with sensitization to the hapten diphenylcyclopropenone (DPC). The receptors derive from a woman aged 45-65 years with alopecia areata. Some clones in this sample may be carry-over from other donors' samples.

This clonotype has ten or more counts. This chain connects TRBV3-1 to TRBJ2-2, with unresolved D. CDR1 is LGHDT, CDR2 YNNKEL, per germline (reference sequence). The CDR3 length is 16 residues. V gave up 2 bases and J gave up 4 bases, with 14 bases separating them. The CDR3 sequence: CASSQSRSIGTGELFF. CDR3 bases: TGTGCCAGCAGCCAATCGAGGTCCATAGGCACCGGGGAGCTGTTTTTT.

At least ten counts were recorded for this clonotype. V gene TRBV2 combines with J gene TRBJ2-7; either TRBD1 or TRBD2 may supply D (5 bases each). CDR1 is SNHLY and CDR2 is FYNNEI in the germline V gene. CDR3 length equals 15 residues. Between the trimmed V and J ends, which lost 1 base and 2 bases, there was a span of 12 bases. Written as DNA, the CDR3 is TGTGCCAGCAGTGAAGTAGGGGACGTAACCTACGAGCAGTACTTC. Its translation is CASSEVGDVTYEQYF.

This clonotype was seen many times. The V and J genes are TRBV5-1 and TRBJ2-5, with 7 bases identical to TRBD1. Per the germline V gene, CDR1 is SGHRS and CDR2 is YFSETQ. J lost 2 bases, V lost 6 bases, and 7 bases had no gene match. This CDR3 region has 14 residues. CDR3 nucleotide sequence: TGCGCCAGCAAAGTGGGGGACAGACAAGAGACCCAGTACTTC. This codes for CASKVGDRQETQYF.

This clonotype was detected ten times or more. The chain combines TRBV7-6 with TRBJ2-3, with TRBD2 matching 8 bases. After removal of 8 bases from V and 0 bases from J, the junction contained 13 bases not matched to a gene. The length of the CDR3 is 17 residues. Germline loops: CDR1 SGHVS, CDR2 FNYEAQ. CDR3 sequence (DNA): TGTGCCAGCGCAGGGCTAGCGGGCAGAGTAAGCACAGATACGCAGTATTTT. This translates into CASAGLAGRVSTDTQYF.

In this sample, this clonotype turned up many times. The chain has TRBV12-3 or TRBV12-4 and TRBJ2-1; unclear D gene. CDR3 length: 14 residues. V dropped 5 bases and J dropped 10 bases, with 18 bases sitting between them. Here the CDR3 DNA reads TGTGCCAGCAGTCGGCCTGGACGTTTCGGGGAGCAGTTCTTC. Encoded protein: CASSRPGRFGEQFF.

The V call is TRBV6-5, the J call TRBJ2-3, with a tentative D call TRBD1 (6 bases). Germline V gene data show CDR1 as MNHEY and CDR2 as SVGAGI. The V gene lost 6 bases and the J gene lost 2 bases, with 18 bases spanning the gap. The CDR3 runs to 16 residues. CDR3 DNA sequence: TGTGCCAGCAGAAGGACAGTTCACTCCTTCACAGATACGCAGTATTTT. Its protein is CASRRTVHSFTDTQYF.

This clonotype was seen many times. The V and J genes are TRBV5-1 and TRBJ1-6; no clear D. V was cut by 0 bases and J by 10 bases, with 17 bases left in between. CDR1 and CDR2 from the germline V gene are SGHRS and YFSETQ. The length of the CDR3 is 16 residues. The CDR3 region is CASSLVDGGSESPLHF. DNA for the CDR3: TGCGCCAGCAGCTTGGTTGATGGAGGGTCTGAATCACCCCTCCACTTT.

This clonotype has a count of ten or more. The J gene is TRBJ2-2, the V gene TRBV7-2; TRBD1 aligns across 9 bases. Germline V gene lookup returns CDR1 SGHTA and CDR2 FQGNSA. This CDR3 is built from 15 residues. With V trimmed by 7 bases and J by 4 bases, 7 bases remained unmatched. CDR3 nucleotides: TGTGCCAGCACCCGGACAGGGGCGATCACCGGGGAGCTGTTTTTT. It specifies CASTRTGAITGELFF.

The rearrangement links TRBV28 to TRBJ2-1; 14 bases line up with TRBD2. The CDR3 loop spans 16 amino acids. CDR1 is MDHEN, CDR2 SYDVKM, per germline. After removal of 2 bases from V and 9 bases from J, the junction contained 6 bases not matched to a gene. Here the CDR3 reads CASSLRLAGGPIEQFF. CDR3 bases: TGTGCCAGCAGTTTACGACTAGCGGGAGGGCCTATTGAGCAGTTCTTC.

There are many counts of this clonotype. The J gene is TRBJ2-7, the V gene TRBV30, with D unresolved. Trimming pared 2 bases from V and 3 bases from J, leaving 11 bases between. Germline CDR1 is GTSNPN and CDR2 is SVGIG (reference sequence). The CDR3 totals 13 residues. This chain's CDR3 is CAWSSGPLYEQYF. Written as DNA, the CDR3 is TGTGCCTGGAGTTCGGGTCCCCTCTACGAGCAGTACTTC.

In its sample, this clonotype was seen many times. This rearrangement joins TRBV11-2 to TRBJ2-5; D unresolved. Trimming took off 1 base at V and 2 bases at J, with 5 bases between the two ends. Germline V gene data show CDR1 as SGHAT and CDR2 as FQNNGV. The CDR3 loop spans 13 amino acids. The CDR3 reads CASSLATQETQYF. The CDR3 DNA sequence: TGTGCCAGCAGCTTAGCTACGCAAGAGACCCAGTACTTC.

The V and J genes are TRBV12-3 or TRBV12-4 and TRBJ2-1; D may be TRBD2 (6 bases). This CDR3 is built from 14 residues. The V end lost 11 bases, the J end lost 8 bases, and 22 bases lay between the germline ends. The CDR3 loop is CAGCDGSRGDEQFF. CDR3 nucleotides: TGTGCCGGATGTGACGGGAGTAGGGGAGATGAGCAGTTCTTC.

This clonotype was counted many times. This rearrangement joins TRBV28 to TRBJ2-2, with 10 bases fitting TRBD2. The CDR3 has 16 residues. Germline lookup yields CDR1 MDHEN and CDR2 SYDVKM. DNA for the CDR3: TGTGGGTCTTCCCTAGCGGGAGTTCTATACACCGGGGAGCTGTTTTTT. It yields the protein CGSSLAGVLYTGELFF.

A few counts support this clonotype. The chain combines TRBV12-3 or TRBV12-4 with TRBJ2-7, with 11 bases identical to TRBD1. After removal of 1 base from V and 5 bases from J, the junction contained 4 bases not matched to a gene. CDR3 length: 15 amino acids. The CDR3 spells CASSLGGQGVHEQYF. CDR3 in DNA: TGTGCCAGCAGTTTAGGGGGACAGGGGGTCCACGAGCAGTACTTC.

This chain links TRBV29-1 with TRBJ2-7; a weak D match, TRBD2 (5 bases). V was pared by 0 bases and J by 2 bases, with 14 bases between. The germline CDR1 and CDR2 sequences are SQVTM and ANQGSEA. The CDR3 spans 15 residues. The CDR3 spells CSVEELGSGAYEQYF. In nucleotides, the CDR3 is TGCAGCGTTGAAGAGCTAGGGTCCGGGGCCTACGAGCAGTACTTC.

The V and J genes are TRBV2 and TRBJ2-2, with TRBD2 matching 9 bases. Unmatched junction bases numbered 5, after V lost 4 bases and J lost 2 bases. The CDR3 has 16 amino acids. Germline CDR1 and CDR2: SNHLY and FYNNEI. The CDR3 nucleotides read TGTGCCAGCAGTGCGGGGCTAGCGGGAAACACCGGGGAGCTGTTTTTT. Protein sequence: CASSAGLAGNTGELFF.

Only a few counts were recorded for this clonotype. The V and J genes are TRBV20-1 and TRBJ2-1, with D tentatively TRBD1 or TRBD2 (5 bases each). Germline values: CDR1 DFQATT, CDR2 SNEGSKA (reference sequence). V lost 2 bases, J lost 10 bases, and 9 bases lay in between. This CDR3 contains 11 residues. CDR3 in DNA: TGCAGTGCTAGACGGGACCTCGAGCAGTTCTTC. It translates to CSARRDLEQFF.

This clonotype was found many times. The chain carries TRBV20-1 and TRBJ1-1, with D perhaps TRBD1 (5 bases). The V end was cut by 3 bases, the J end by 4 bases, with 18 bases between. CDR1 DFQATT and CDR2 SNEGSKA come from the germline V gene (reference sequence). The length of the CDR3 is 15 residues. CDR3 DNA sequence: TGCAGTGCTAGGGGGCTAGGGGTTTCGGGCACTGAAGCTTTCTTT. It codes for CSARGLGVSGTEAFF.

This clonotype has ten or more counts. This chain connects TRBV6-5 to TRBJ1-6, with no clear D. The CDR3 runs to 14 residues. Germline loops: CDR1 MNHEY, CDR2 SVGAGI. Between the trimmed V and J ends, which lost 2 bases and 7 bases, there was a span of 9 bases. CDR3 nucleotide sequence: TGTGCCAGCAGTTACGGCAGAGAAAATTCACCCCTCCACTTT. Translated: CASSYGRENSPLHF.

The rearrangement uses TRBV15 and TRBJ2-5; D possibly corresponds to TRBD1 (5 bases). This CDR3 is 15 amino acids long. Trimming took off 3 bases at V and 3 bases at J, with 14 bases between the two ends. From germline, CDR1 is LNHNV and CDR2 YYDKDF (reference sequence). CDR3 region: CATSSTLGAEETQYF. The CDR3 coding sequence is TGTGCCACCAGCAGTACCCTAGGGGCTGAAGAGACCCAGTACTTC.

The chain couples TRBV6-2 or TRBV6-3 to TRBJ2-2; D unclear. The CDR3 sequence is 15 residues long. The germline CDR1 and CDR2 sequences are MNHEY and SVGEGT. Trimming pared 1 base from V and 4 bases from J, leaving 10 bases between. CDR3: CASSYLGTGTGELFF. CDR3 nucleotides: TGTGCCAGCAGTTACTTGGGAACGGGCACCGGGGAGCTGTTTTTT.

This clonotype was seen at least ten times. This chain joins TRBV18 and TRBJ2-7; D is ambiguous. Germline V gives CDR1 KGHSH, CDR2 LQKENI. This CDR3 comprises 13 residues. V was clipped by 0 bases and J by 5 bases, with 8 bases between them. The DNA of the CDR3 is TGTGCCAGCTCACCACCAGGGCTCCACGAGCAGTACTTC. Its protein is CASSPPGLHEQYF.

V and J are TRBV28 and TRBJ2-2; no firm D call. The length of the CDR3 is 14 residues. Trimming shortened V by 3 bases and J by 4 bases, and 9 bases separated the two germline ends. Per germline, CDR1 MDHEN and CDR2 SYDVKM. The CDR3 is CASSFMKRTGELFF. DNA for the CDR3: TGTGCCAGCAGTTTCATGAAGCGCACCGGGGAGCTGTTTTTT.

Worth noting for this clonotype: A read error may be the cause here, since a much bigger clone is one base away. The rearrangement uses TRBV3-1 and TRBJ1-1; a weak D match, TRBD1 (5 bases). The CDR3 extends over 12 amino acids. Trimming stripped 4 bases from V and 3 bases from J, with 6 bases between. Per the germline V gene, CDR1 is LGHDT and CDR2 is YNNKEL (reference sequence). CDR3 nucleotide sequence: TGTGCCAGCAGCCCCAGGGACACTGAAGCTTTCTTT. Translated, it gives CASSPRDTEAFF.

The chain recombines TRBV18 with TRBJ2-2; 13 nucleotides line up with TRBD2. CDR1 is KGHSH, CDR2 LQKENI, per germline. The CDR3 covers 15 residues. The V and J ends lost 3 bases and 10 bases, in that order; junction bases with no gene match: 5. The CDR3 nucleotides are TGTGCCAGCTCACCCGGACTAGCGGGAGTAGCGGAGCTGTTTTTT. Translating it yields CASSPGLAGVAELFF. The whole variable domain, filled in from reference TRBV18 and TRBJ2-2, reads NAGVMQNPRHLVRRRGQEARLRCSPMKGHSHVYWYRQLPEEGLKFMVYLQKENIIDESGMPKERFSAEFPKEGPSILRIQQVVRGDSAAYFCASSPGLAGVAELFFGEGSRLTVL.

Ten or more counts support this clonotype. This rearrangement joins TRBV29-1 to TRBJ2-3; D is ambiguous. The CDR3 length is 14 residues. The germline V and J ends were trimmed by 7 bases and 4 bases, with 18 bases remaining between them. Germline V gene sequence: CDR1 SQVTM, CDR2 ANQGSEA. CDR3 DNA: TGCAGCGCTAGGGAAGTCATTCGTGCAGATACGCAGTATTTT. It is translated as CSAREVIRADTQYF.